This T cell receptor beta chain derives from a study of T cell responses to AZD1222 COVID-19 vaccine. Study overall: Pooled together were second doses at about 4 or about 12 weeks. Notes on the study in general: In a largely white British group with more females than males, clonal diversity was possibly underestimated. Repertoire sampling occurred only after the peak T cell response. Nearly half of spike-specific TCRs reportedly go after variant regions that carry no mutations.

This CDR3 region has 15 residues. The V gene's germline CDR1 is MNHEY and CDR2 SMNVEV (reference sequence). Trimming took off 3 bases at V and 1 base at J, with 9 bases between the two ends. To note about this clone: Its antigen is not known.

Sequencing used immunoSEQ multiplex PCR; TCRdb keeps in-frame clones, though not all of them. The repertoire holds roughly 120,000 clones, with 91% as singletons. The sample in question was peripheral blood, obtained on day 0 of AZD1222 vaccination. This receptor was obtained from an adult in good health. The chain carries TRBV27 and TRBJ2-2, with D maybe TRBD1 (6 bases). CDR3 sequence reads: CASSFRDKNTGELFF. CDR3 DNA sequence: TGTGCCAGCAGTTTCCGGGACAAGAACACCGGGGAGCTGTTTTTT.